Below, 7 T cell receptor beta chains from the same sample are listed, as sequenced in a study of T-cell reconstitution after alpha-beta-depleted transplantation in children. The library targeted TCRbeta and was prepared with unique molecular identifiers. From the PCR reads, TCRdb called clonotypes with MiXCR, one entry per CDR3 protein. The data contain some 830,000 distinct CDR3 sequences, under 20% of them singletons. The source was PBMCs, mostly from graft donor cells, collected 360 days after TCRalphabeta/CD19-depleted stem cell transplant. The source is a male patient younger than 18 who had a stem cell transplant for acute lymphoblastic leukemia, so the T cells may come from the graft donor.

This clonotype has ten or more counts. V and J are TRBV24-1 and TRBJ2-3; 9 nucleotides align to TRBD2. The germline CDR1 and CDR2 sequences are KGHDR and SFDVKD. V shed 3 bases and J 4 bases; nucleotides not matched to a gene: 13. This CDR3 region has 18 residues. The CDR3 bases are TGTGCCACCAGTGATCCTCGAACCGGACTAGCGAAGGCAGATACGCAGTATTTT. This sequence encodes CATSDPRTGLAKADTQYF.

The V and J genes are TRBV27 and TRBJ2-3; 11 nucleotides agree with TRBD2. The CDR3 is 16 residues long. The germline V gene has CDR1 MNHEY and CDR2 SMNVEV (reference sequence). Germline trimming cut 5 bases from V and 3 bases from J; bases unmatched to any gene: 7. The CDR3 loop is CASSPISSGRTDTQYF. In nucleotides, the CDR3 is TGTGCCAGCAGTCCGATCTCTAGCGGGAGGACAGATACGCAGTATTTT.

The chain links TRBV5-1 to TRBJ2-1, with D uncertain. V lost 0 bases and J 1 base, leaving 8 bases between the germline ends. Per the germline V gene, CDR1 is SGHRS and CDR2 is YFSETQ. The CDR3 is made up of 15 amino acids. CDR3 nucleotides: TGCGCCAGCAGCTTGGAGGCGGCATCCTACAATGAGCAGTTCTTC. It yields the protein CASSLEAASYNEQFF.

This clonotype was seen a few times. V usage is TRBV7-9 and J usage is TRBJ1-6, with a tentative D call TRBD1 (5 bases). Trimming removed 5 bases from V and 7 bases from J, with 15 bases in between. Germline V CDR1 and CDR2: SEHNR, FQNEAQ (reference sequence). This CDR3 comprises 15 residues. As DNA, the CDR3 is TGTGCCAGCAGCCTGGGGGGGGGAACGAATTCACCCCTCCACTTT. Translation: CASSLGGGTNSPLHF.

The sample holds many counts of this clonotype. The chain carries TRBV20-1 and TRBJ2-3, with TRBD2 identical over 8 bases. The V gene's germline CDR1 is DFQATT and CDR2 SNEGSKA (reference sequence). Trimming took 1 base from V and 2 from J; bases not matched to a gene: 2. CDR3 length: 14 residues. The CDR3 loop is CSARVAGSTDTQYF. The DNA of the CDR3 is TGCAGTGCTAGAGTAGCGGGGTCCACAGATACGCAGTATTTT.

CDR3 sequence: CASSQASSYNEQFF. CDR3 coding DNA: TGTGCCAGCAGCCAGGCTAGCTCCTACAATGAGCAGTTCTTC. The chain recombines TRBV7-9 with TRBJ2-1; D not resolved. V was pared by 5 bases and J by 0 bases, with 8 bases between. CDR3 length equals 14 residues. Per germline, CDR1 SEHNR and CDR2 FQNEAQ (reference sequence).

This clonotype was counted a few times. The chain uses TRBV4-2 and TRBJ1-3; possibly TRBD1 for D (6 bases). Trimming took 0 bases from V and 14 from J, leaving 20 bases between them. The germline gives CDR1 LGHNA, CDR2 YNFKEQ. CDR3 size: 15 residues. CDR3 sequence reads: CASSQEGAVSPALYF. CDR3 coding DNA: TGTGCCAGCAGCCAAGAGGGGGCCGTAAGCCCAGCTCTATATTTT.